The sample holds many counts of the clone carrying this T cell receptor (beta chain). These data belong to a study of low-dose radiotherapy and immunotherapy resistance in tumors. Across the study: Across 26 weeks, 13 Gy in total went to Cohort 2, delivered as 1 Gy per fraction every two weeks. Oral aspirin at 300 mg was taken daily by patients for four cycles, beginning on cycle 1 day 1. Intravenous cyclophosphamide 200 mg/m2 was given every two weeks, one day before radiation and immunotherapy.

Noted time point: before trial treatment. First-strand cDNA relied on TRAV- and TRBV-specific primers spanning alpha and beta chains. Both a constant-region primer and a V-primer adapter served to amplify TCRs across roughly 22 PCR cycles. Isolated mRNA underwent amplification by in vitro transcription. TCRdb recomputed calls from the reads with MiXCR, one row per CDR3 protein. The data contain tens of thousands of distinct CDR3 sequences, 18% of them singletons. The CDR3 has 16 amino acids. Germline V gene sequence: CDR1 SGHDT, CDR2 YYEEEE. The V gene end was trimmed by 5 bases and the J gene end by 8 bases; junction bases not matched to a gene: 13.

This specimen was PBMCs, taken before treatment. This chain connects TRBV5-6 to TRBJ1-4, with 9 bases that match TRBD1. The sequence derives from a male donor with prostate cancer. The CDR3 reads CASSRRSTGGGEKLFF. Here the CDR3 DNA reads TGTGCCAGCAGTCGGCGGTCGACAGGGGGAGGGGAAAAACTGTTTTTT.